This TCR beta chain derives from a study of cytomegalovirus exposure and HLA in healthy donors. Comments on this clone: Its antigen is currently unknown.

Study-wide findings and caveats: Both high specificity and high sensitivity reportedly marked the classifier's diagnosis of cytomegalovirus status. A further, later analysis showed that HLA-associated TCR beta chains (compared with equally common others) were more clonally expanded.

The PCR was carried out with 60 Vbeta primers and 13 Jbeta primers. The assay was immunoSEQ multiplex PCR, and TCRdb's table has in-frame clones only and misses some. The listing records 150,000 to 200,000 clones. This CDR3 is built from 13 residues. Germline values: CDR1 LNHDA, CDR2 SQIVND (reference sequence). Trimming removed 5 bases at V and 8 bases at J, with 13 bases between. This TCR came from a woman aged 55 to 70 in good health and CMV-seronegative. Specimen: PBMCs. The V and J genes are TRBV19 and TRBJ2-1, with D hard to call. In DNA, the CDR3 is TGTGCCAGTAGTGCAGGTAGTAACGATGAGCAGTTCTTC. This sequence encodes CASSAGSNDEQFF.